This T cell receptor (beta chain) came from a study of blood T cell repertoires in COVID-19. Whole-study context: COVID-19 samples collected from the United States, Italy and Spain covered acute and convalescent phases.

Authors' processing steps: Amplified reference gene primers provided the basis for estimating nucleated cell counts. Sequencing used immunoSEQ multiplex PCR; TCRdb keeps in-frame clones, though not all of them. V, J and clone size reflect that table, while D and trimming were determined from the DNA. Of fewer than 200,000 clones listed, 70% to 80% are singletons. There are a few counts of this clone. Sequencing was carried out using PBMCs or T cells enriched from blood (not recorded which). This receptor was identified in a woman aged 45-65 years who had recovered from COVID-19.

In DNA, the CDR3 is TGTGCCAGCAGCTTAGGCCTAGCGGGCCCCGAAAATAAGCAGTTCTTC. Translation: CASSLGLAGPENKQFF. The rearrangement links TRBV7-2 to TRBJ2-1, with 8 bases that match TRBD2. J gave up 11 bases and V 1 base, and 13 bases lay outside the gene matches. Looked up from germline, CDR1 is SGHTA and CDR2 is FQGNSA. This CDR3 spans 16 amino acids.